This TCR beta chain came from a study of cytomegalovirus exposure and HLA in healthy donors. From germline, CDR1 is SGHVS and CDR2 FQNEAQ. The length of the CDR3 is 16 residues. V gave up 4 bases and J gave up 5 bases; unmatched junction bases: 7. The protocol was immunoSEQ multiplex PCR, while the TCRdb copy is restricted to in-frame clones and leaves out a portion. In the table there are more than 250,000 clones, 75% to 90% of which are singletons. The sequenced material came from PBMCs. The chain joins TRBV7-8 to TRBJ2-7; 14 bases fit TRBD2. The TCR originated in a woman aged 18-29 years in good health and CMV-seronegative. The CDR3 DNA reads TGTGCCAGCAGCTGGGGACTAGCGGGAGTTACCCACGAGCAGTACTTC. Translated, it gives CASSWGLAGVTHEQYF. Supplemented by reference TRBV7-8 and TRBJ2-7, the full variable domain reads GAGVSQSPRYKVAKRGQDVALRCDPISGHVSLFWYQQALGQGPEFLTYFQNEAQLDKSGLPSDRFFAERPEGSVSTLKIQRTQQEDSAVYLCASSWGLAGVTHEQYFGPGTRLTVT.